This T cell receptor beta chain was captured by sequencing in a study of CD8 T cells in Susac syndrome (dated by TCRdb to between 2018 and 2021). Regarding the complete study: Whether CD8+ T cell activation and differentiation in Susac syndrome was antigen driven was tested using repertoire sequencing.

From its cysteine to its phenylalanine, the CDR3 spans 14 amino acids. Only CDR3 DNA remains: 42 bases, in frame from the first base. Germline trimming: 6 bases from V, 5 bases from J; junction bases outside gene matches: 8. High-throughput TCR beta sequencing profiled peripheral blood CD8+ and CD4+ T cells from healthy donors, Susac syndrome patients and multiple sclerosis patients. The multiple sclerosis controls were treatment-naive patients who had stable or active relapsing-remitting disease and met the revised McDonald criteria. CD8+ TEMRA cells were enriched by FACS, while bulk CD8+ and CD4+ T cells were purified by magnetic negative isolation. Blood was collected in EDTA tubes and processed within 24 hours, with PBMCs isolated through density gradient centrifugation. PBMCs intended for TCR sequencing were cryopreserved in liquid nitrogen and were subsequently thawed in a 37 degrees C water bath. Purity of sorted or isolated CD4+, CD8+ and CD8+ TEMRA cells was at least 90%.

RNA was extracted using the RNeasy kit, and about 0.5 to 1 ug of the RNA was reverse transcribed with random hexamers. TCR beta CDR3 regions were amplified with the immunoSEQ multiplex PCR assay covering 54 Vbeta and 13 Jbeta segments. PCR amplification bias was corrected by using a synthetic template baseline for primer optimization and computational correction. The paper's data handling went like this. Reads were annotated to V, D and J genes according to IMGT and were analyzed with immunoSEQ Analyzer, with only productive sequences retained. To calculate clonality, Shannon entropy was normalized by log2 of the number of productive unique sequences and then subtracted from one. For each patient and control, public and private clones were evaluated within the 100 most prevalent clones. Clones were defined as Susac-specific if absent from the healthy and MS cohorts, from over a thousand published viral clones and from other ImmuneACCESS disease sequences. TCRdb took the public reads, trimmed them with fastp at Q25, ran MiXCR for clone calling and kept in-frame beta chains. Each CDR3 protein appears once, grouped with its most common genes and DNA. These V and J calls rely on TCRdb rather than the paper's analysis. This sample lists about 210,000 distinct CDR3 sequences; approximately 95% were detected once. The biggest ten clones account for 0.075% to 0.095% of the sample.

This clonotype was observed once. Its antigen specificity is not known. Base-call qualities are not available, and no considerably larger clone is one nucleotide away. A lone read offers only weak evidence. The study at large found these results: The study acknowledged that relatively few individuals were included in the TCR sequencing and HLA analysis.

Sequenced: CD4+ T cells from PBMCs. Recombination connected TRBV12-3 or TRBV12-4 to TRBJ2-5; TRBD1 aligns with 8 central bases. The sequence derives from a human donor with multiple sclerosis. The nucleotides are TGTGCCAGCAGCACGACAGGGGATGTCGAGACCCAGTACTTC. Its protein is CASSTTGDVETQYF.